Shown below are 24 T cell receptor beta chains from a single sample sequenced in a study of human T cells and chemical hapten exposure. A single record per CDR3 protein comes from TCRdb applying MiXCR to the RACE reads. This table has 84,000 or so distinct CDR3 sequences, roughly 10% appearing once. The time point: patch test 2, 6 weeks after DPC sensitization. Sample treatment: therapeutic diphenylcyclopropenone sensitization with weekly scalp DPC. The sample was whole blood, taken in connection with sensitization to the hapten diphenylcyclopropenone (DPC). The receptors were sampled from a woman aged 25 to 45 with alopecia areata. Some clones in this sample may be carry-over from other donors' samples.

V and J are TRBV29-1 and TRBJ2-7; D is possibly TRBD2 (6 bases). Per the germline V gene, CDR1 is SQVTM and CDR2 is ANQGSEA. There are 16 residues in the CDR3. Trimming removed 1 base at V and 2 bases at J, with 18 bases between. As DNA, the CDR3 is TGCAGCGTTGAAGTTCCGACTAGACGGGCCGCCTACGAGCAGTACTTC. It codes for CSVEVPTRRAAYEQYF.

This clonotype was counted many times. The CDR3 nucleotides are TGCGCCAGCAGCCAAGATGAATGGCAGGGGGCCACTGAGGGTCCATCAGTCCTCCACTTT. Translation gives CASSQDEWQGATEGPSVLHF. The V and J genes are TRBV4-3 and TRBJ1-6, with 8 bases that match TRBD1. The CDR3 spans 20 residues. The V gene end was trimmed by 0 bases and the J gene end by 15 bases; junction bases not matched to a gene: 25. The germline V gene encodes CDR1 LGHNA and CDR2 YSLEER.

In this sample, this clonotype turned up many times. The rearrangement links TRBV7-2 to TRBJ1-1; D might be TRBD1 (5 bases). Trimming took off 5 bases at V and 2 bases at J, with 12 bases between the two ends. CDR3 size: 14 residues. Per germline, CDR1 SGHTA and CDR2 FQGNSA. In DNA form, the CDR3 reads TGTGCCAGCAGCGTGATCGACAGCAACACTGAAGCTTTCTTT. Amino acids: CASSVIDSNTEAFF.

This clonotype has ten or more counts. The chain couples TRBV20-1 to TRBJ2-3; weak D call: TRBD2 (5 bases). V lost 6 bases, J lost 6 bases, and 16 bases lay in between. The germline V gene encodes CDR1 DFQATT and CDR2 SNEGSKA (reference sequence). The CDR3 is 13 amino acids. CDR3 coding DNA: TGCAGTGCCAAGACGGGGAACGGGGATACGCAGTATTTT. Protein: CSAKTGNGDTQYF.

This rearrangement joins TRBV20-1 to TRBJ1-1; the D is unclear. The CDR3 has 13 residues. Germline V gene lookup returns CDR1 DFQATT and CDR2 SNEGSKA (reference sequence). Trimming left V 3 bases short and J 1 base short, with 9 bases between. The CDR3 nucleotides are TGCAGTGCTAGTGATATCAGGAACACTGAAGCTTTCTTT. It codes for CSASDIRNTEAFF.

Concerning this clonotype: A much larger clone differs from this one at a single base, so this may be a read error. The chain links TRBV5-4 to TRBJ1-2; no firm D call. CDR1 and CDR2 (germline): SGHNT, YYREEE (reference sequence). The CDR3 runs 14 residues. V lost 4 bases, J lost 4 bases, and 14 bases lay in between. The CDR3 sequence is CASSTSPEIYGYTF. The CDR3 DNA is TGTGCCAGCAGCACCTCGCCAGAGATCTATGGCTACACCTTC.

In this sample, this clonotype turned up a few times. This chain joins TRBV30 and TRBJ2-3, with 9 bases matching TRBD2. This CDR3 has 15 amino acids. CDR1 and CDR2 from the germline V gene are GTSNPN and SVGIG (reference sequence). Losses at the gene ends were 3 bases for V and 4 bases for J; bases not matched to a gene: 8. In DNA form, the CDR3 reads TGTGCCTGGAGAAAACTAGCGGGCGGCGCAGATACGCAGTATTTT. Amino acid sequence: CAWRKLAGGADTQYF.

This clonotype was seen many times. This sequence joins TRBV5-1 and TRBJ2-5, with 12 positions matching TRBD2. The V and J ends lost 0 bases and 5 bases, in that order; junction bases with no gene match: 8. Germline CDR1 is SGHRS and CDR2 is YFSETQ. The CDR3 runs 17 residues. The CDR3 loop is CASSLVSSGRADETQYF. For the CDR3, the DNA is TGCGCCAGCAGCTTGGTTTCTAGCGGGAGGGCCGATGAGACCCAGTACTTC.

The rearrangement joins TRBV4-2 to TRBJ2-7, with D possibly TRBD1 on 6 matching bases. The V gene's germline CDR1 is LGHNA and CDR2 YNFKEQ. The ends were cut back, 4 bases at V and 3 bases at J, with 22 bases in the middle. This CDR3 contains 17 residues. The CDR3 protein is CASSPRGIGQTSYEQYF. The CDR3 DNA follows: TGTGCCAGCAGCCCCAGGGGTATAGGACAGACCAGCTACGAGCAGTACTTC.

In its sample, this clonotype was seen many times. The chain is built from TRBV29-1 and TRBJ2-5; D uncertain. The CDR3 loop spans 12 amino acids. Germline V CDR1 and CDR2: SQVTM, ANQGSEA. The V gene lost 7 bases and the J gene lost 1 base, with 10 bases spanning the gap. CDR3 DNA: TGCAGCGGTCTAGGAAGCCAAGAGACCCAGTACTTC. Protein: CSGLGSQETQYF. The complete variable domain, with remaining parts taken from reference TRBV29-1 and TRBJ2-5, reads SAVISQKPSRDICQRGTSLTIQCQVDSQVTMMFWYRQQPGQSLTLIATANQGSEATYESGFVIDKFPISRPNLTFSTLTVSNMSPEDSSIYLCSGLGSQETQYFGPGTRLLVL.

This clonotype was found many times. The CDR3 protein is CAWSPEYRGGEQFF. CDR3 coding DNA: TGTGCCTGGAGTCCAGAGTACAGGGGCGGGGAGCAGTTCTTC. The genes are TRBV30 and TRBJ2-1, with TRBD1 identical over 7 bases. V trimming: 2 bases; J trimming: 10 bases; junction bases outside the gene matches: 11. Per germline, CDR1 GTSNPN and CDR2 SVGIG (reference sequence). The CDR3 contains 14 residues.

This clonotype came up many times. The chain carries TRBV2 and TRBJ1-5; D remains ambiguous. The V gene's germline CDR1 is SNHLY and CDR2 FYNNEI. The ends were cut back, 2 bases at V and 4 bases at J, with 6 bases in the middle. This CDR3 spans 13 amino acids. The CDR3 sequence is CASSERENQPQHF. CDR3 coding DNA: TGTGCCAGCAGTGAAAGGGAGAATCAGCCCCAGCATTTT.

This rearrangement joins TRBV27 to TRBJ2-3; 12 nucleotides agree with TRBD2. Trimming at V came to 7 bases and at J to 3 bases, leaving 5 bases not matched to a gene. Germline CDR1 reads MNHEY; CDR2 reads SMNVEV (reference sequence). The CDR3 has 15 amino acids. The CDR3 sequence is CASNLLAGGTDTQYF. The CDR3 coding sequence is TGTGCCAGCAATCTACTAGCGGGGGGAACAGATACGCAGTATTTT.

This clonotype has at least ten counts. V is TRBV6-2 or TRBV6-3 and J is TRBJ1-6; D is ambiguous. Trimming took off 2 bases at V and 0 bases at J, with 14 bases between the two ends. The germline gives CDR1 MNHEY, CDR2 SVGEGT. The CDR3 extends over 18 amino acids. CDR3 amino acids: CASSYELFRSSYNSPLHF. The CDR3 DNA is TGTGCCAGCAGTTACGAGTTATTCAGGAGCTCCTATAATTCACCCCTCCACTTT.

This clonotype was observed a handful of times. The rearrangement joins TRBV2 to TRBJ1-5; D gene ambiguous. Trimming pared 3 bases from V and 2 bases from J, leaving 5 bases between. The CDR3 extends over 13 amino acids. The germline CDR1 and CDR2 sequences are SNHLY and FYNNEI. The CDR3 loop reads CASSEFGNQPQHF. The CDR3 DNA sequence: TGTGCCAGCAGTGAGTTCGGCAATCAGCCCCAGCATTTT.

The V and J genes are TRBV18 and TRBJ2-5; D uncertain. This CDR3 has 12 amino acids. Germline values: CDR1 KGHSH, CDR2 LQKENI. Trimming shortened V by 3 bases and J by 0 bases, and 2 bases separated the two germline ends. The CDR3 bases are TGTGCCAGCTCACCCGACCAAGAGACCCAGTACTTC. This gives the protein CASSPDQETQYF.

This clonotype was observed many times. V is TRBV6-2 or TRBV6-3 and J is TRBJ1-1; D is possibly TRBD1 (6 bases). The CDR3 sequence is 17 residues long. Trimming took off 4 bases at V and 6 bases at J, with 24 bases between the two ends. Germline assignment: CDR1 MNHEY and CDR2 SVGEGT. This CDR3 is CASSSAAGALGKSEAFF. CDR3 DNA: TGTGCCAGCAGTTCCGCGGCGGGGGCCCTGGGGAAATCTGAAGCTTTCTTT.

Worth noting for this clonotype: Since a much larger clone is just one base distant, this may be a read error. V and J are TRBV28 and TRBJ2-5, with no clear D. This CDR3 has 13 residues. Trimming left V 6 bases short and J 2 bases short, with 10 bases between. Per the germline V gene, CDR1 is MDHEN and CDR2 is SYDVKM. CDR3 nucleotides: TGTGCCAGCAGCTCACAGATGCAAGAGACCCAGTACTTC. Its protein is CASSSQMQETQYF.

This clonotype was recorded once. This sequence may be a read error, since a much larger clone differs from it by one base. In nucleotides, the CDR3 is TGTGCCAGCAGAATCTACAGCTCCTACGAGCAGTACTTC. Protein: CASRIYSSYEQYF. This sequence joins TRBV28 and TRBJ2-7, with D unresolved. This CDR3 is built from 13 residues. Deletions cut 6 bases from V and 0 bases from J, with 9 bases between. The germline V gene encodes CDR1 MDHEN and CDR2 SYDVKM.

The chain carries TRBV29-1 and TRBJ1-1; no firm D call. CDR3 length: 11 residues. V shed 2 bases and J shed 11 bases, with 12 bases lying between them. Germline V gene lookup returns CDR1 SQVTM and CDR2 ANQGSEA. As DNA, the CDR3 is TGCAGCGTTGAATGGAGTTTAAGGGCTTTCTTT. This translates into CSVEWSLRAFF.

This clonotype was observed many times. This chain uses TRBV7-3 with TRBJ2-1; the D call may be TRBD1 or TRBD2 (6 bases each). CDR3 length: 16 amino acids. The ends were cut back, 0 bases at V and 1 base at J, with 10 bases in the middle. The V gene's germline CDR1 is SGHTA and CDR2 FQGTGA. The DNA for the CDR3 is TGTGCCAGCAGCTTAACGTTAGGGGGGTCCTACAATGAGCAGTTCTTC. It translates to CASSLTLGGSYNEQFF.

In its sample, this clonotype was seen many times. This chain uses TRBV12-3 or TRBV12-4 with TRBJ2-3; TRBD1 might be the D (6 bases). This CDR3 has 14 residues. Trimming took 5 bases from V and 5 from J, leaving 14 bases between them. The CDR3 spells CASSRTVGEDTQYF. CDR3 coding DNA: TGTGCCAGCAGTCGGACAGTTGGAGAAGATACGCAGTATTTT.

In this sample, this clonotype turned up many times. This chain joins TRBV27 and TRBJ1-6; 10 bases map to TRBD1. Germline trimming cut 5 bases from V and 7 bases from J; bases unmatched to any gene: 11. Germline V gene sequence: CDR1 MNHEY, CDR2 SMNVEV (reference sequence). The CDR3 contains 17 residues. The DNA for the CDR3 is TGTGCCAGCAGTCACGGGACAGGGGATCGGAAAAATTCACCCCTCCACTTT. Translated, it gives CASSHGTGDRKNSPLHF.

The sample holds many counts of this clonotype. The chain combines TRBV28 with TRBJ1-4, with 9 bases fitting TRBD1. This CDR3 spans 14 amino acids. After removal of 6 bases from V and 6 bases from J, the junction contained 5 bases not matched to a gene. Per the germline V gene, CDR1 is MDHEN and CDR2 is SYDVKM. CDR3 sequence (DNA): TGTGCCAGCAGATGGGGACAGGGAGATGAAAAACTGTTTTTT. Translated: CASRWGQGDEKLFF.